Sequencing of this T cell receptor (beta chain) was carried out in a study of beta chain features in type 1 diabetes. Study as a whole: When patients were set against healthy donors, age, gender and cell yields were similar.

The CDR3 sequence is 15 residues long. V shed 0 bases and J shed 5 bases, with 13 bases lying between them. Per the germline V gene, CDR1 is LGHNA and CDR2 is YSLEER. Sequenced material consisted of expressed TCRB transcripts (all of the isolated RNA was reverse transcribed). For naive, central memory and regulatory T cell samples, reads averaged roughly 3.7 million. Some clones are missing from TCRdb's copy, which holds only in-frame ones; the method was immunoSEQ multiplex PCR. The repertoire holds more than 250,000 clones, with about 20% as singletons. This clone was counted between two and nine times. The antigen remains unidentified. Whole-study findings and limits: TCRB CDR3s were moderately but significantly shorter in Type 1 diabetes patients in all four CD4+ subsets. PCR, the amplification step, might favor shorter templates, equally in patients and controls. Patients' naive, central memory and Treg TCRB repertoires seemed closer to one another than those of healthy donors.

The TCR was taken from a woman in her forties with type 1 diabetes. J is TRBJ2-5 and V is TRBV4-3; D unresolved. The specimen was naive CD4+ T cells from blood. CDR3 nucleotide sequence: TGCGCCAGCAGCCAAGATCACATAATGAGGGAGACCCAGTACTTC. It encodes CASSQDHIMRETQYF.